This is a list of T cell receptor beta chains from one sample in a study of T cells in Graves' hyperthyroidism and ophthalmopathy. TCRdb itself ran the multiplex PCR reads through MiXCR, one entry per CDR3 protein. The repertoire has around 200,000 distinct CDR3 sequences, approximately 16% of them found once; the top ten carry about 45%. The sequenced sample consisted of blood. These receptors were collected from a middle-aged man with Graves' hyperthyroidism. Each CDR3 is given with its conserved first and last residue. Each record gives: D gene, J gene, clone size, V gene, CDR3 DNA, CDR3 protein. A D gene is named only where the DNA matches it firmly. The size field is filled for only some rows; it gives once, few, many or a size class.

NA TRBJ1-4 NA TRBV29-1 TGCAGCGTGGGGGGACACGGGACGGGAGAAAAACTGTTTTTT CSVGGHGTGEKLFF
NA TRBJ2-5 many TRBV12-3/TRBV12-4 TGTGCTGCAGGGACTCCAGAGACCCAGTACTTC CAAGTPETQYF
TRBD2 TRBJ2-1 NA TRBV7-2 TGTGCCAGCAGGCAAGGCTGGACTAGCGGGAGGCTCGTCCCGGTTATTGAGGAGTTCTTC CASRQGWTSGRLVPVIEEFF
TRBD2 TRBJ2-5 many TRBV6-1 TGTGCCAGCCGGGGGGGGCGACAAGAGACCCAGTACTTC CASRGGRQETQYF
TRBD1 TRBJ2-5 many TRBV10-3 TGTGCCATCAGTGGATGGGACAGGGCACAAGAGACCCAGTACTTC CAISGWDRAQETQYF
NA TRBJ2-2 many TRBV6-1 TGTGCCAGCAGTGAAATTTTTAAGAACACCGGGGAGCTGTTTTTT CASSEIFKNTGELFF
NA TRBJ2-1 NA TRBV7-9 TGTGCCAGCAGCTTACAAGGCCCTTCGTACAATGAGCAGTTCTTC CASSLQGPSYNEQFF
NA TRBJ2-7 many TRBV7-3 TGTGCCAGCAGCCGAAATGTCACCCGCTCCTACGAGCAGTACTTC CASSRNVTRSYEQYF
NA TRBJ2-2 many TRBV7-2 TGTGCCAGCAGCGTGACCCTTAACGGGGAGCTGTTTTTT CASSVTLNGELFF
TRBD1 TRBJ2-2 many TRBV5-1 TGCGCCAGCAGCTTGTATGACAGGGCCGGGGAGCTGTTTTTT CASSLYDRAGELFF
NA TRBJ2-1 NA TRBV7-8 TGTGCCAGCAGCTTAGTGGTGGGGGGCGTTTACAATGAGCAGTTCTTC CASSLVVGGVYNEQFF
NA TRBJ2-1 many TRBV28 TGTGCCAGCCTCAATGGACAGAACTACAATGAGCAGTTCTTC CASLNGQNYNEQFF
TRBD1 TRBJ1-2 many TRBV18 TGTGCCAGCTCACCCGGGACAGACTATGGCTACACCTTC CASSPGTDYGYTF
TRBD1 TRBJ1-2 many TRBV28 TGTGCCAGCAGCCAGACGGTGGGGACAGGGGATGCTGGCTACACCTTC CASSQTVGTGDAGYTF
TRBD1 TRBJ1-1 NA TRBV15 TGTGCCACCAGCCCACGGACAGGGGGCGAAGCTTTCTTT CATSPRTGGEAFF
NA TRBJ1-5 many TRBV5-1 TGCGCCAGCAGCTTGGGATATAGCAATCAGCCCCAGCATTTT CASSLGYSNQPQHF
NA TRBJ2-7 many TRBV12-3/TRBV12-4 TGTGCCAGCAGTTTAGTGGATTACGAGCAGTACTTC CASSLVDYEQYF
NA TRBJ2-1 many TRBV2 TGTGCCAGCAGGAGGGGGGGGAGGGATGAGCAGTTCTTC CASRRGGRDEQFF
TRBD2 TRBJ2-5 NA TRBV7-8 TGTGCCAGCAGCTTAGTGCGGGGAGGGCCTGAAGAGACCCAGTACTTC CASSLVRGGPEETQYF
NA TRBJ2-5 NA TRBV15 TGTGCCACCAGCAGACCCTTGTACCAAGAGACCCAGTACTTC CATSRPLYQETQYF
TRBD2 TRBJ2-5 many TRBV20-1 TGCAGTGCCGCCAGCGGGGGGGCCTCCCAGTACTTC CSAASGGASQYF
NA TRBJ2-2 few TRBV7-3 TGTGCCAGCAGCTCCCAGGCGGCGGGAAGTGGGGAGCTGTTTTTT CASSSQAAGSGELFF
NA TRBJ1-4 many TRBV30 TGTGCCTGGAGTAGGGACCCTAGGGAAAAACTGTTTTTT CAWSRDPREKLFF
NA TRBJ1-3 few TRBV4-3 TGCGCCAGCAGCCTAGAGTGGGGATCTGGAAACACCATATATTTT CASSLEWGSGNTIYF
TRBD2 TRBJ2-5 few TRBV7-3 TGTGCCAGCAGCCGACTAGCGGGGGGGCCGGAGGAGACCCAGTACTTC CASSRLAGGPEETQYF
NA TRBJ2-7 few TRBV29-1 TGCAGCGTTGAGGGTTCCTACGAGCAGTACTTC CSVEGSYEQYF
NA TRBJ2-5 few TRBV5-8 TGTGCCAGCAGTGAGAAGGGGCAGGAGACCCAGTACTTC CASSEKGQETQYF
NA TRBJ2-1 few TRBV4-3 TGCGCCAGCAGCCAAGGACAGAGACACTACAATGAGCAGTTCTTC CASSQGQRHYNEQFF
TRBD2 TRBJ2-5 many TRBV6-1 TGTGCCAGCAGATATGATTGGACTAGCCGAGAGACCCAGTACTTC CASRYDWTSRETQYF
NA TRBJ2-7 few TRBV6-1 TGTGCCATCCTTGACAAAAGCTCCTACGAGCAGTACTTC CAILDKSSYEQYF
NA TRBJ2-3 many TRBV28 TGTGCCAGCAGTCCCACGACAGGGGCACTAGCGGGCGGAAACACAGATACGCAGTATTTT CASSPTTGALAGGNTDTQYF
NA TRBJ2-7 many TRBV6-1 TGTGCCAGCAGGGCCGGGACGACGAGCGAGCAGTACTTC CASRAGTTSEQYF
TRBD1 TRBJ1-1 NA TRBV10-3 TGTGCCATCAGTGGACAGGGGGTGGGTGAAGCTTTCTTT CAISGQGVGEAFF
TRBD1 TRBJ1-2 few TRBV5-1 TGCGCCAGCAGCCCGGGACAGGGACTGTCCAACTATGGCTACACCTTC CASSPGQGLSNYGYTF
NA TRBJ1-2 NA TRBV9 TGTGCCAGCAGCACGGACGTTAACTATGGCTACACCTTC CASSTDVNYGYTF
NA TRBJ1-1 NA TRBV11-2 TGTGCCAGCAGCCAACAGGTTGCGAACACTGAAGCTTTCTTT CASSQQVANTEAFF
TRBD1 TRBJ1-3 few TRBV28 TGTGCCAGCAGTTCTCCCGGGACAGGGGACACCATATATTTT CASSSPGTGDTIYF
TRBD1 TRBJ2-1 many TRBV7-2 TGTGCCAGCAGCTTCTGGGACAGGGCTAAGAATGAGCAGTTCTTC CASSFWDRAKNEQFF
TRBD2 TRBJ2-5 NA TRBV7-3 TGTGCCAGCAGCCGACTAGCGGGGGACTTCGCGACCCAGTACTTC CASSRLAGDFATQYF